The 12 T cell receptor beta chains listed next were all sequenced from one sample in a study of blood T cell repertoires in COVID-19. The repertoire was sequenced with immunoSEQ multiplex PCR; TCRdb's copy has only in-frame clones and lacks some. Among 150,000 to 250,000 clones listed, around 94% were seen once. The sequenced material came from peripheral blood. These receptors originate from a man younger than 40 with COVID-19, enrolled during active disease.

The chain is built from TRBV2 and TRBJ1-1; TRBD1 matches 9 bases. With V trimmed by 6 bases and J by 3 bases, 11 bases remained unmatched. CDR1 and CDR2 from the germline V gene are SNHLY and FYNNEI. This CDR3 is 16 amino acids long. CDR3 residues: CASSPGTGNGDTEAFF. The DNA for the CDR3 is TGTGCCAGCAGCCCTGGGACAGGGAACGGGGACACTGAAGCTTTCTTT.

This chain uses TRBV19 with TRBJ1-2; D is unresolved. Germline CDR1 reads LNHDA; CDR2 reads SQIVND (reference sequence). This CDR3 has 16 amino acids. V lost 6 bases and J 6 bases, leaving 23 bases between the germline ends. The CDR3 reads CASSLTGEVIKDGYTF. CDR3 sequence (DNA): TGTGCCAGTAGCCTTACTGGGGAGGTGATCAAAGATGGCTACACCTTC.

This chain links TRBV9 with TRBJ2-5; D remains ambiguous. The V gene lost 3 bases and the J gene lost 1 base, with 13 bases spanning the gap. Germline CDR1 SGDLS, CDR2 YYNGEE. CDR3 length: 15 amino acids. The CDR3 nucleotides are TGTGCCAGCAGCGCCCTCCCCTGGAGCCAAGAGACCCAGTACTTC. Translating gives CASSALPWSQETQYF.

In its sample, this clone was seen a few times. This chain uses TRBV6-4 with TRBJ2-6; a weak D match, TRBD1 (5 bases). Germline values: CDR1 MRHNA, CDR2 SNTAGT. Trimming removed 3 bases from V and 0 bases from J, with 6 bases in between. The CDR3 contains 15 residues. The chain's CDR3 is CASSERGSGANVLTF. CDR3 nucleotide sequence: TGTGCCAGCAGTGAAAGGGGCTCTGGGGCCAACGTCCTGACTTTC.

The chain joins TRBV5-4 to TRBJ1-6; 8 bases fit TRBD1. CDR1 is SGHNT and CDR2 is YYREEE in the germline V gene (reference sequence). J was trimmed by 5 bases and V by 5 bases; bases with no gene match: 3. This CDR3 contains 14 residues. The chain's CDR3 is CASSLDRDNSPLHF. The DNA of the CDR3 is TGTGCCAGCAGTCTGGACAGGGATAATTCACCCCTCCACTTT.

V gene TRBV12-3 or TRBV12-4 combines with J gene TRBJ1-5; D gene unclear. V was shortened by 7 bases and J by 7 bases, with 14 bases between the two germline ends. The CDR3 consists of 13 residues. The CDR3 DNA is TGTGCCAGCACCCAAGCGGGTTACCAGCCCCAGCATTTT. Encoded protein: CASTQAGYQPQHF.

The chain couples TRBV10-2 to TRBJ1-5, with TRBD1 identical over 9 bases. Germline values: CDR1 WSHSY, CDR2 SAAADI. J was trimmed by 4 bases and V by 0 bases; bases with no gene match: 4. The CDR3 runs to 16 residues. The DNA for the CDR3 is TGCGCCAGCAGTGAGTCCGGGACAGGGCCAAATCAGCCCCAGCATTTT. Its protein product is CASSESGTGPNQPQHF.

This chain connects TRBV27 to TRBJ1-1, with TRBD1 identical over 7 bases. The CDR3 extends over 14 amino acids. V lost 2 bases, J lost 4 bases, and 4 bases stayed unmatched. Germline V lookup: CDR1 MNHEY, CDR2 SMNVEV (reference sequence). The CDR3 spells CASSLRDRGTEAFF. The CDR3 DNA is TGTGCCAGCAGTTTAAGGGACAGAGGCACTGAAGCTTTCTTT.

The J gene is TRBJ2-2, the V gene TRBV6-5; 9 bases agree with TRBD1. This CDR3 spans 14 amino acids. Germline-derived CDR1 and CDR2 are MNHEY and SVGAGI. Trimming removed 7 bases from V and 5 bases from J; junction bases left unmatched: 5. CDR3 loop: CASTSGQGTGELFF. CDR3 coding DNA: TGTGCCAGCACCTCCGGACAGGGGACCGGGGAGCTGTTTTTT.

The chain uses TRBV19 and TRBJ1-3; D not resolved. V dropped 5 bases and J dropped 0 bases, with 14 bases sitting between them. The length of the CDR3 is 16 residues. Germline CDR1 is LNHDA and CDR2 is SQIVND (reference sequence). The CDR3 here is CASSRGGTSSGNTIYF. For the CDR3, the DNA is TGTGCCAGTAGTCGTGGCGGAACCAGCTCTGGAAACACCATATATTTT.

The V and J genes are TRBV6-5 and TRBJ1-2, with 7 bases fitting TRBD1. The length of the CDR3 is 15 residues. CDR1 is MNHEY, CDR2 SVGAGI, per germline. With 2 bases clipped from V and 3 bases from J, the junction kept 6 bases outside the gene matches. This CDR3 is CASSYNPGTDYGYTF. CDR3 DNA: TGTGCCAGCAGTTACAACCCCGGGACAGACTATGGCTACACCTTC.

The chain carries TRBV5-1 and TRBJ2-3; TRBD2 matches 10 bases. In germline, CDR1 is SGHRS, CDR2 YFSETQ. Trimming removed 5 bases from V and 2 bases from J; junction bases left unmatched: 2. The CDR3 covers 14 residues. As DNA, the CDR3 is TGCGCCAGCAGGCTAGCGGGGGACACAGATACGCAGTATTTT. Protein: CASRLAGDTDTQYF.